One sample yielded the 24 T cell receptor beta chains listed below, sequenced in a study of monozygotic twins with inflammatory bowel disease. From its re-call of the 5' RACE reads, TCRdb lists each CDR3 protein once, without DNA. The table for this sample gives approximately 400,000 distinct CDR3 sequences. Sequencing input: blood. The source of these receptors is a human donor with ulcerative colitis or Crohn's disease, or a healthy co-twin of an affected twin (not recorded which).

The chain employs TRBV7-2 and TRBJ2-7; TCRdb proposes TRBD1, but this gene call is untestable without DNA. Germline lookup yields CDR1 SGHTA and CDR2 FQGNSA. The CDR3 runs to 15 residues. The CDR3 spells CASSPNRVSSYEQYF.

This chain joins TRBV24-1 and TRBJ2-7; there is no DNA to check the TCRdb D call of TRBD1. The CDR3 is 16 residues long. Per germline, CDR1 KGHDR and CDR2 SFDVKD. CDR3: CATSDRAGTGVHEQYF.

The chain combines TRBV20-1 with TRBJ2-1; TCRdb picks TRBD2, but there is no DNA to check that call. In germline, CDR1 is DFQATT, CDR2 SNEGSKA (reference sequence). The CDR3 is 17 residues long. This chain's CDR3 is CSAFGTSGGAGYNEQFF.

This sequence joins TRBV19 and TRBJ2-7; checking the TCRdb D call of TRBD1 is not possible without DNA. This CDR3 spans 15 amino acids. In germline, CDR1 is LNHDA, CDR2 SQIVND (reference sequence). The CDR3 spells CASSIPNSGAGEQYF.

The chain uses TRBV24-1 and TRBJ2-2; lacking DNA, the TRBD1 call made by TCRdb goes unchecked. Germline V gene lookup returns CDR1 KGHDR and CDR2 SFDVKD. The CDR3 runs to 14 residues. The CDR3 here is CATSDPGTDGELFF.

The J gene is TRBJ2-3, the V gene TRBV7-9; the TRBD2 assignment by TCRdb is unverifiable without DNA. Germline CDR1 SEHNR, CDR2 FQNEAQ (reference sequence). This CDR3 has 15 amino acids. The CDR3 loop reads CASSLVRQGDDTQYF.

This rearrangement joins TRBV5-1 to TRBJ2-7. This CDR3 has 14 residues. CDR1 is SGHRS and CDR2 is YFSETQ in the germline V gene. The chain's CDR3 is CASSFVRDDYEQYF.

The chain links TRBV20-1 to TRBJ1-5; lacking DNA, the TRBD1 call made by TCRdb goes unchecked. From germline, CDR1 is DFQATT and CDR2 SNEGSKA (reference sequence). This CDR3 spans 15 amino acids. The CDR3 loop is CSAVVDRGDHQPQHF.

The chain carries TRBV12-3 or TRBV12-4 and TRBJ2-7; TCRdb lists TRBD1, though no DNA is available to test this call. This CDR3 has 14 amino acids. CDR3 residues: CASSPPTGIYEQYF.

The chain couples TRBV20-1 to TRBJ1-5; as DNA is missing, the TRBD1 call by TCRdb cannot be tested. CDR1 and CDR2 from the germline V gene are DFQATT and SNEGSKA (reference sequence). CDR3 length: 19 residues. Here the CDR3 reads CSATGYRDTRPYSNQPQHF.

The chain links TRBV18 to TRBJ2-1; absent DNA, TCRdb's TRBD2 call cannot be checked. Germline CDR1 KGHSH, CDR2 LQKENI. This CDR3 is 22 amino acids long. CDR3 protein: CASSPLLPGLAGVDSSYNEQFF.

This sequence joins TRBV7-2 and TRBJ2-7; the D call of TRBD2 rests on TCRdb alone, since no DNA is present to check it. CDR1 SGHTA and CDR2 FQGNSA come from the germline V gene. The CDR3 has 14 amino acids. CDR3: CASSSTSGAYEQYF.

The rearrangement links TRBV10-3 to TRBJ2-5; TCRdb proposes TRBD2, but this gene call is untestable without DNA. CDR3 length: 17 residues. CDR1 is ENHRY and CDR2 is SYGVKD in the germline V gene. This CDR3 is CAISGTSGGDIQETQYF.

V and J are TRBV7-2 and TRBJ2-5; TCRdb gives TRBD1 as the D gene, but with no DNA this cannot be confirmed. Germline values: CDR1 SGHTA, CDR2 FQGNSA. The CDR3 length is 15 residues. CDR3 sequence reads: CASSSQGSGGETQYF. Full variable domain (remainder filled in from reference TRBV7-2 and TRBJ2-5): GAGVSQSPSNKVTEKGKDVELRCDPISGHTALYWYRQSLGQGLEFLIYFQGNSAPDKSGLPSDRFSAERTGGSVSTLTIQRTQQEDSAVYLCASSSQGSGGETQYFGPGTRLLVL.

This rearrangement joins TRBV5-1 to TRBJ2-7; as DNA is missing, the TRBD1 call by TCRdb cannot be tested. Germline V gene sequence: CDR1 SGHRS, CDR2 YFSETQ. The CDR3 loop spans 15 amino acids. CDR3 amino acids: CASSSRQGSPYEQYF.

This chain connects TRBV12-3 or TRBV12-4 to TRBJ2-6; TCRdb calls TRBD1, which cannot be checked without DNA. The CDR3 runs 17 residues. CDR3 region: CASSFRQGNPGANVLTF.

J is TRBJ2-2 and V is TRBV4-3; without DNA, the TCRdb call of TRBD1 cannot be checked. The germline gives CDR1 LGHNA, CDR2 YSLEER. The CDR3 runs 15 residues. The CDR3 protein is CASSQLTGVTGELFF.

The V gene is TRBV20-1, the J gene TRBJ2-2; with no DNA, the TCRdb D assignment of TRBD1 cannot be verified. CDR1 and CDR2 from the germline V gene are DFQATT and SNEGSKA (reference sequence). CDR3 length equals 13 residues. CDR3 loop: CSAELQGAGELFF.

J is TRBJ2-5 and V is TRBV20-1; the TCRdb D gene call, TRBD1, has no DNA to confirm it. This CDR3 contains 14 residues. From germline, CDR1 is DFQATT and CDR2 SNEGSKA (reference sequence). The CDR3: CSANRQRGEETQYF.

This chain joins TRBV15 and TRBJ2-5; TCRdb calls TRBD1, which cannot be checked without DNA. Germline V gene data show CDR1 as LNHNV and CDR2 as YYDKDF (reference sequence). There are 13 residues in the CDR3. The CDR3 loop is CATSGSREETQYF.

V is TRBV11-2 and J is TRBJ2-2. The CDR3 runs to 15 residues. The V gene's germline CDR1 is SGHAT and CDR2 FQNNGV. CDR3 loop: CASSLGWGNTGELFF.

V usage is TRBV7-6 and J usage is TRBJ1-2. The CDR3 totals 18 residues. Germline assignment: CDR1 SGHVS and CDR2 FNYEAQ. The CDR3 is CASSPRGLGAKPNYGYTF.

The genes are TRBV4-2 and TRBJ2-3; TCRdb indicates TRBD2, and absent DNA this call remains unverified. The germline gives CDR1 LGHNA, CDR2 YNFKEQ. CDR3 length equals 16 residues. The CDR3 reads CASSQELSGGGDTQYF.

This chain joins TRBV7-9 and TRBJ1-4. The V gene's germline CDR1 is SEHNR and CDR2 FQNEAQ (reference sequence). The CDR3 runs 15 residues. This CDR3 reads CASSLAIETNEKLFF. The variable domain in full, with the rest retrieved from reference TRBV7-9 and TRBJ1-4, is DTGVSQNPRHKITKRGQNVTFRCDPISEHNRLYWYRQTLGQGPEFLTYFQNEAQLEKSRLLSDRFSAERPKGSFSTLEIQRTEQGDSAMYLCASSLAIETNEKLFFGSGTQLSVL.